This T cell receptor (beta chain) was profiled in a study of shared clonotypes between healthy human individuals. The germline V gene encodes CDR1 SGHRS and CDR2 YFSETQ. Between the trimmed V and J ends, which lost 2 bases and 6 bases, there was a span of 12 bases. This CDR3 has 14 amino acids. Data came from immunoSEQ multiplex PCR; TCRdb stores just in-frame clones and leaves some out. The sample gives 400,000 to 600,000 clones, more than 95% of which show up once; about 0.068% is in the top ten. V gene TRBV5-1 combines with J gene TRBJ2-4; a possible D gene is TRBD2 (6 bases). The clonotype was recovered from a woman aged 25 to 39 in good health. The sequenced sample consisted of naive CD4+ T cells sorted from blood. As to subset: CD45RA+ positively selected. The CDR3 DNA reads TGCGCCAGCAGCTTTGGTAGCGGAGGAAACATTCAGTACTTC. It encodes CASSFGSGGNIQYF.